What follows is one T cell receptor (beta chain) and its context. This record comes from a study of blood T cell repertoires in COVID-19. Study as a whole: The study drew acute and convalescent COVID-19 samples from the United States, Italy and Spain.

Produced via immunoSEQ multiplex PCR; TCRdb's table is partial and in-frame only. The sample has under 85,000 clones; more than 70% are singletons. The clonotype originates from an elderly man with active or convalescent COVID-19. Sequencing used peripheral blood.

The CDR3 protein is CASSEAGGPNTDTQYF. The CDR3 nucleotides read TGTGCCAGCAGTGAAGCGGGGGGACCGAACACAGATACGCAGTATTTT. The V call is TRBV2, the J call TRBJ2-3; weak D call: TRBD2 (6 bases). Germline V gene lookup returns CDR1 SNHLY and CDR2 FYNNEI. Trimming left V 0 bases short and J 2 bases short, with 12 bases between. This CDR3 has 16 amino acids.